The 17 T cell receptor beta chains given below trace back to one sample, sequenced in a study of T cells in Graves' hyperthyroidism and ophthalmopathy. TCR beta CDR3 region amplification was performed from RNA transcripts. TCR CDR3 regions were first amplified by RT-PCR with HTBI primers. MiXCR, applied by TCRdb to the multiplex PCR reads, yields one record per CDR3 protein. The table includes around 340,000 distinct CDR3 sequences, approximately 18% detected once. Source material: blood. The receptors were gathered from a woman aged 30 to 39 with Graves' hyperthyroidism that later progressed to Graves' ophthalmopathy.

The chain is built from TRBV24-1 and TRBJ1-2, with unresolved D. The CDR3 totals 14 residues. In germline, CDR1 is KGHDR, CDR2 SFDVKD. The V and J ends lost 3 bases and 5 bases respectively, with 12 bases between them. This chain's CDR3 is CATSDPSPPYGYTF. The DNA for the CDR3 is TGTGCCACCAGTGATCCGTCCCCCCCTTATGGCTACACCTTC.

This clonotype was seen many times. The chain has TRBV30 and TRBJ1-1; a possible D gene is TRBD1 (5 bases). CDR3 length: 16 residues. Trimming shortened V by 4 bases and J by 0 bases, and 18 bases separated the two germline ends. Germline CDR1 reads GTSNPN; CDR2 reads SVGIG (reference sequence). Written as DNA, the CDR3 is TGTGCCTGGACTCACCGGGGGGGACGCCTGAACACTGAAGCTTTCTTT. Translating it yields CAWTHRGGRLNTEAFF.

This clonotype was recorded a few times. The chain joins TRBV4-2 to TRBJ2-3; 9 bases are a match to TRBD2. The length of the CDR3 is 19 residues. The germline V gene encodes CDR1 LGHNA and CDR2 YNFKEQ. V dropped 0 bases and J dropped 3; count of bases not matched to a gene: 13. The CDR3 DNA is TGTGCCAGCAGCCAAGAAAACCTAGCGGGGTTCCCTAGGACAGATACGCAGTATTTT. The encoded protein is CASSQENLAGFPRTDTQYF.

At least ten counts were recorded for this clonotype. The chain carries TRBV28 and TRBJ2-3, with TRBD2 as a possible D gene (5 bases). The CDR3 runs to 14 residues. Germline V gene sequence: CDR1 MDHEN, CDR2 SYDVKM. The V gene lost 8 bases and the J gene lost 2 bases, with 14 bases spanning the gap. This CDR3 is CASRLNRATDTQYF. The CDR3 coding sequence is TGTGCCAGCCGACTAAACCGGGCCACAGATACGCAGTATTTT.

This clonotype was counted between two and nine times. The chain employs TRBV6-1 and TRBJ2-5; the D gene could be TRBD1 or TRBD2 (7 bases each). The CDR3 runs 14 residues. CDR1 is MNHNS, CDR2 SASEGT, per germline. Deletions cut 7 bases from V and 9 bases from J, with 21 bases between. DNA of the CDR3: TGTGCCAGCAATGCAGGGGGGGGGCTTCGGGCCCAGTACTTC. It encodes CASNAGGGLRAQYF.

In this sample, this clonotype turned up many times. DNA for the CDR3: TGTGCCAGCAGCTTAGAGGGCCAACTGGGTTCACCCCTCCACTTT. Its protein is CASSLEGQLGSPLHF. The chain carries TRBV7-9 and TRBJ1-6, with D uncertain. The CDR3 runs to 15 residues. V lost 1 base to trimming and J lost 9 bases, with 13 bases between them. Germline lookup yields CDR1 SEHNR and CDR2 FQNEAQ (reference sequence).

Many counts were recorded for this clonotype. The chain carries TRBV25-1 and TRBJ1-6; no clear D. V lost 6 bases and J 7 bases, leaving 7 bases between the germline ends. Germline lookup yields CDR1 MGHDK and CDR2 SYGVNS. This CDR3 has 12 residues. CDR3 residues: CASRFGNSPLHF. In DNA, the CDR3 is TGTGCCAGCAGGTTCGGGAATTCACCCCTCCACTTT. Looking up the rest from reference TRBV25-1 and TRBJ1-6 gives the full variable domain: EADIYQTPRYLVIGTGKKITLECSQTMGHDKMYWYQQDPGMELHLIHYSYGVNSTEKGDLSSESTVSRIRTEHFPLTLESARPSHTSQYLCASRFGNSPLHFGNGTRLTVT.

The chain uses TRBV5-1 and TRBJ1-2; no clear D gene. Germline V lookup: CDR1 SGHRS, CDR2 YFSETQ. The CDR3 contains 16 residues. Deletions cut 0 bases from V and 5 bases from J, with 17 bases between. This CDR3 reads CASSLDLGNRQYGYTF. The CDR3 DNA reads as TGCGCCAGCAGCTTGGATTTAGGCAACCGGCAATATGGCTACACCTTC.

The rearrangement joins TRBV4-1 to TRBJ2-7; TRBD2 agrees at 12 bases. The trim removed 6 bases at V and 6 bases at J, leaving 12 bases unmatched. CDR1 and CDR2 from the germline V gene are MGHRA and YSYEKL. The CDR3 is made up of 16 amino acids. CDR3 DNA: TGCGCCAGCAGTCTAGCGGGAGGGCCCTCATGGGGCGAGCAGTACTTC. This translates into CASSLAGGPSWGEQYF.

CDR3 loop: CASSYPPSGVYNEQFF. DNA for the CDR3: TGTGCCAGCAGCTACCCCCCCAGCGGGGTCTACAATGAGCAGTTCTTC. The chain uses TRBV28 and TRBJ2-1, with 7 nucleotides matching TRBD2. The V gene's germline CDR1 is MDHEN and CDR2 SYDVKM. V was pared by 6 bases and J by 3 bases, with 11 bases of the junction left unmatched. The CDR3 is made up of 16 amino acids.

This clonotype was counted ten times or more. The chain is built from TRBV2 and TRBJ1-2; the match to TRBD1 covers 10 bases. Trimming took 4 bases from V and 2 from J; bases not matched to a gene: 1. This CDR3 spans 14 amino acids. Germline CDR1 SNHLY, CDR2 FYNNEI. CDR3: CASSGQGANYGYTF. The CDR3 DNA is TGTGCCAGCAGTGGACAGGGGGCCAACTATGGCTACACCTTC.

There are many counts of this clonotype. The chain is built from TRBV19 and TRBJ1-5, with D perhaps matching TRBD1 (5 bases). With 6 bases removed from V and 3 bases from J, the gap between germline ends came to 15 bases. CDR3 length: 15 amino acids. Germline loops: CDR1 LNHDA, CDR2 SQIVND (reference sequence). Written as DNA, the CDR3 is TGTGCCAGTAGCGAGTCGGGGGGGTTCAATCAGCCCCAGCATTTT. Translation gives CASSESGGFNQPQHF.

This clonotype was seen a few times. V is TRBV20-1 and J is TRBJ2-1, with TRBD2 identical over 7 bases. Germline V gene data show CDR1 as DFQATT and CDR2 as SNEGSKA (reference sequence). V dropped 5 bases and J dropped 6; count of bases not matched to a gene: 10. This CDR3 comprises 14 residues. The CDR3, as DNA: TGCAGTGCTCTCCCGGGGGGAATAGTCAATGAGCAGTTCTTC. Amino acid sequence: CSALPGGIVNEQFF.

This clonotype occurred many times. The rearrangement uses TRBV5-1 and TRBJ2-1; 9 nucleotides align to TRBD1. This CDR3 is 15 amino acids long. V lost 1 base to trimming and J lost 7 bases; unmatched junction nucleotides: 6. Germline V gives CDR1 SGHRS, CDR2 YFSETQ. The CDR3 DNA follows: TGCGCCAGCAGCTTGATGACAGGGGGAGTTAATGAGCAGTTCTTC. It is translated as CASSLMTGGVNEQFF.

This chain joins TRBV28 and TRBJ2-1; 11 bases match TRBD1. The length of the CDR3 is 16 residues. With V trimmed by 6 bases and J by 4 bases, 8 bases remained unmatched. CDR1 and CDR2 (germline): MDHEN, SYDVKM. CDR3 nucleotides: TGTGCCAGCAGCACCGGAGGGGACAGGGGGTACAATGAGCAGTTCTTC. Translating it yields CASSTGGDRGYNEQFF.

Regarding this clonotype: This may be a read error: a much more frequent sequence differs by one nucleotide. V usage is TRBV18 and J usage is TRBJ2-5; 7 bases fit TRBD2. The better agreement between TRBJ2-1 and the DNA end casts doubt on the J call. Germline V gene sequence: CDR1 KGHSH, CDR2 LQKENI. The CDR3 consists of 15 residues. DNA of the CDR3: TGTGCCAGCTCGGACGGAACTCTAGCGGAAGAGACCCAGTTCTTC. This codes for CASSDGTLAEETQFF.

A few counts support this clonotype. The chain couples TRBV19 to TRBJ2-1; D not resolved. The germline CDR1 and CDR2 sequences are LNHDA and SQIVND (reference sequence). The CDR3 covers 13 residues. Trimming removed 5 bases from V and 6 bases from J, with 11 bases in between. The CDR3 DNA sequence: TGTGCCAGTAGTCCCGATGACATCAATGAGCAGTTCTTC. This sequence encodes CASSPDDINEQFF. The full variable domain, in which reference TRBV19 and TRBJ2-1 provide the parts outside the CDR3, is DGGITQSPKYLFRKEGQNVTLSCEQNLNHDAMYWYRQDPGQGLRLIYYSQIVNDFQKGDIAEGYSVSREKKESFPLTVTSAQKNPTAFYLCASSPDDINEQFFGPGTRLTVL.